Below, 31 T cell receptor beta chains from the same sample are listed, as sequenced in a study of cytomegalovirus exposure and HLA in healthy donors. Primers for the PCR totalled 60 Vbeta and 13 Jbeta. The assay was immunoSEQ multiplex PCR, and TCRdb's table has in-frame clones only and misses some. The table records tens of thousands of clones, almost 85% of them present only once. The sample taken for sequencing was PBMCs. These TCRs come from a woman between 18 and 29 years old in good health and CMV-seropositive.

The rearrangement uses TRBV28 and TRBJ1-5, with 7 bases fitting TRBD1. The germline gives CDR1 MDHEN, CDR2 SYDVKM. The CDR3 totals 14 residues. V lost 7 bases and J lost 4; bases outside the gene matches: 7. The CDR3 region is CASIWQGVNQPQHF. In DNA, the CDR3 is TGTGCCAGCATATGGCAGGGGGTAAATCAGCCCCAGCATTTT.

V gene TRBV4-1 combines with J gene TRBJ2-1; 13 bases are shared with TRBD2. CDR3 length: 17 residues. Germline trimming cut 4 bases from V and 1 base from J; bases unmatched to any gene: 4. Germline V lookup: CDR1 MGHRA, CDR2 YSYEKL. In DNA form, the CDR3 reads TGCGCCAGCAGCCTGGGACTAGCGGGGCTATCCTACAATGAGCAGTTCTTC. Residues: CASSLGLAGLSYNEQFF.

The V and J genes are TRBV7-6 and TRBJ2-5, with D maybe TRBD1 (6 bases). Germline CDR1 and CDR2: SGHVS and FNYEAQ. V dropped 6 bases and J dropped 2 bases, with 10 bases sitting between them. The CDR3 length is 13 residues. For the CDR3, the DNA is TGTGCCAGCAGGCCGCAGGGGCAAGAGACCCAGTACTTC. Its protein product is CASRPQGQETQYF. Filled out from reference TRBV7-6 and TRBJ2-5, the complete variable domain reads GAGVSQSPRYKVTKRGQDVALRCDPISGHVSLYWYRQALGQGPEFLTYFNYEAQQDKSGLPNDRFSAERPEGSISTLTIQRTEQRDSAMYRCASRPQGQETQYFGPGTRLLVL.

J is TRBJ2-1 and V is TRBV4-1; the D gene is possibly TRBD1 (6 bases). This CDR3 has 12 residues. The germline V and J ends were trimmed by 8 bases and 4 bases, with 9 bases remaining between them. Germline CDR1 is MGHRA and CDR2 is YSYEKL. This CDR3 is CASWGPYNEQFF. In nucleotides, the CDR3 is TGCGCCAGCTGGGGGCCTTACAATGAGCAGTTCTTC.

J is TRBJ2-5 and V is TRBV2; 8 bases map to TRBD1. The CDR3 sequence is 15 residues long. J lost 5 bases, V lost 5 bases, and 10 bases had no gene match. CDR1 is SNHLY, CDR2 FYNNEI, per germline. DNA for the CDR3: TGTGCCAGCAGTAACGGACAGGGTACGGTGGAGACCCAGTACTTC. Translated: CASSNGQGTVETQYF.

The chain employs TRBV7-9 and TRBJ2-5; 8 positions agree with TRBD2. The germline gives CDR1 SEHNR, CDR2 FQNEAQ (reference sequence). The CDR3 totals 16 residues. The V segment lost 1 base and the J segment 4 bases; nucleotides outside the gene matches: 8. CDR3 protein: CASSLVPAGALETQYF. In nucleotides, the CDR3 is TGTGCCAGCAGCTTAGTCCCAGCGGGAGCCTTAGAGACCCAGTACTTC.

This chain connects TRBV2 to TRBJ2-5, with 12 positions matching TRBD1. In germline, CDR1 is SNHLY, CDR2 FYNNEI. V lost 6 bases, J lost 5 bases, and 7 bases stayed unmatched. The length of the CDR3 is 15 residues. The CDR3 reads CASSSGQGAWETQYF. The CDR3 DNA is TGTGCCAGCAGCTCGGGACAGGGGGCATGGGAGACCCAGTACTTC. Full variable domain (rest looked up from reference TRBV2 and TRBJ2-5): EPEVTQTPSHQVTQMGQEVILRCVPISNHLYFYWYRQILGQKVEFLVSFYNNEISEKSEIFDDQFSVERPDGSNFTLKIRSTKLEDSAMYFCASSSGQGAWETQYFGPGTRLLVL.

The rearrangement joins TRBV28 to TRBJ1-4; no clear D. Per the germline V gene, CDR1 is MDHEN and CDR2 is SYDVKM. The CDR3 loop spans 13 amino acids. Trimming took 6 bases from V and 7 from J, leaving 12 bases between them. The CDR3 nucleotides read TGTGCCAGCAGATCGAGGGTATTTGAAAAACTGTTTTTT. Residues: CASRSRVFEKLFF. Looking up the rest from reference TRBV28 and TRBJ1-4 gives the full variable domain: DVKVTQSSRYLVKRTGEKVFLECVQDMDHENMFWYRQDPGLGLRLIYFSYDVKMKEKGDIPEGYSVSREKKERFSLILESASTNQTSMYLCASRSRVFEKLFFGSGTQLSVL.

The rearrangement links TRBV5-6 to TRBJ1-3; TRBD1 is a possible D gene (6 bases). CDR3 length: 17 amino acids. Trimming stripped 0 bases from V and 3 bases from J, with 16 bases between. The germline V gene encodes CDR1 SGHDT and CDR2 YYEEEE. CDR3 nucleotides: TGTGCCAGCAGCTTGGGCAGGGGCAGGGTCCTTGGAAACACCATATATTTT. Protein sequence: CASSLGRGRVLGNTIYF.

The chain recombines TRBV6-5 with TRBJ2-5; 7 bases fit TRBD2. The V gene's germline CDR1 is MNHEY and CDR2 SVGAGI. Germline trimming cut 8 bases from V and 4 bases from J; bases unmatched to any gene: 7. The CDR3 loop spans 13 amino acids. In DNA form, the CDR3 reads TGTGCCAGCCAAGGGGAGGGGAGAGAGACCCAGTACTTC. Residues: CASQGEGRETQYF.

This chain links TRBV9 with TRBJ2-1; D may be TRBD2 (6 bases). Trimming left V 0 bases short and J 1 base short, with 11 bases between. The CDR3 is made up of 16 amino acids. Germline V gives CDR1 SGDLS, CDR2 YYNGEE. CDR3 region: CASSVGGVRSYNEQFF. The CDR3 coding sequence is TGTGCCAGCAGCGTAGGGGGGGTCAGGTCCTACAATGAGCAGTTCTTC.

This clone has only one observation. The J gene is TRBJ2-2, the V gene TRBV29-1; no clear D gene. There are 11 residues in the CDR3. Trimming stripped 7 bases from V and 1 base from J, with 4 bases between. CDR1 is SQVTM, CDR2 ANQGSEA, per germline. The CDR3 DNA reads as TGCAGCGCCCAGAACACCGGGGAGCTGTTTTTT. Its protein is CSAQNTGELFF.

V gene TRBV4-2 combines with J gene TRBJ2-1, with 9 bases matching TRBD2. With V trimmed by 0 bases and J by 4 bases, 7 bases remained unmatched. Germline CDR1 and CDR2: LGHNA and YNFKEQ. This CDR3 has 17 residues. The CDR3 DNA reads TGTGCCAGCAGCCAAGAACGAGCGGGGGGCCAATACAATGAGCAGTTCTTC. Translation: CASSQERAGGQYNEQFF.

With respect to this clone: Other DNA sequences in the sample encode the same CDR3. The V gene is TRBV10-3, the J gene TRBJ2-4; maybe TRBD1 (5 bases). Per the germline V gene, CDR1 is ENHRY and CDR2 is SYGVKD. The CDR3 totals 15 residues. V lost 3 bases, J lost 0 bases, and 9 bases lay in between. The CDR3 DNA reads TGTGCCATCAGTGACCCGACAGTAGCCAAAAACATTCAGTACTTC. It is translated as CAISDPTVAKNIQYF.

The rearrangement joins TRBV9 to TRBJ1-1, with 9 bases matching TRBD1. Germline V lookup: CDR1 SGDLS, CDR2 YYNGEE. This CDR3 comprises 12 residues. V dropped 2 bases and J dropped 7; count of bases not matched to a gene: 0. DNA of the CDR3: TGTGCCAGCAGCGTGGACAGGGGTGAAGCTTTCTTT. Its protein product is CASSVDRGEAFF.

The CDR3 DNA sequence: TGTGCCAGCAGCTTCAGCGGGACAGGGGAAGAGACCCAGTACTTC. Translating it yields CASSFSGTGEETQYF. This chain uses TRBV7-8 with TRBJ2-5, with 10 bases fitting TRBD1. After removal of 3 bases from V and 3 bases from J, the junction contained 4 bases not matched to a gene. The CDR3 spans 15 residues. Germline V CDR1 and CDR2: SGHVS, FQNEAQ.

The V call is TRBV18, the J call TRBJ1-1; no definite D call. This CDR3 contains 13 residues. Germline values: CDR1 KGHSH, CDR2 LQKENI. V shed 5 bases and J shed 4 bases, with 11 bases lying between them. CDR3 in amino acids: CASSVSRGTEAFF. CDR3 nucleotide sequence: TGTGCCAGCTCAGTCTCTCGAGGCACTGAAGCTTTCTTT.

The V gene is TRBV20-1, the J gene TRBJ2-5; no reliable D call. Germline lookup yields CDR1 DFQATT and CDR2 SNEGSKA (reference sequence). Deletions cut 6 bases from V and 8 bases from J, with 13 bases between. CDR3 size: 11 residues. CDR3 sequence reads: CSAEPSFTQYF. For the CDR3, the DNA is TGCAGTGCCGAGCCTTCATTCACCCAGTACTTC.

The chain joins TRBV7-9 to TRBJ1-6; 8 bases are a match to TRBD1. V was clipped by 5 bases and J by 1 base; unmatched bases: 4. Germline-derived CDR1 and CDR2 are SEHNR and FQNEAQ (reference sequence). This CDR3 comprises 16 residues. The CDR3 DNA sequence: TGTGCCAGCAGCGCACAGGGGGGGTCCTATAATTCACCCCTCCACTTT. Its translation: CASSAQGGSYNSPLHF. The full variable domain, completed using reference TRBV7-9 and TRBJ1-6, is DTGVSQNPRHKITKRGQNVTFRCDPISEHNRLYWYRQTLGQGPEFLTYFQNEAQLEKSRLLSDRFSAERPKGSFSTLEIQRTEQGDSAMYLCASSAQGGSYNSPLHFGNGTRLTVT.

V is TRBV5-1 and J is TRBJ2-5, with a possible D match to TRBD1 (6 bases). This CDR3 region has 14 residues. Germline V gene sequence: CDR1 SGHRS, CDR2 YFSETQ. V shed 0 bases and J shed 4 bases, with 10 bases lying between them. CDR3 region: CASSLAGRGETQYF. The CDR3 DNA reads as TGCGCCAGCAGCTTGGCTGGCAGGGGAGAGACCCAGTACTTC.

This clone was seen a handful of times. This chain uses TRBV7-6 with TRBJ1-1; D is possibly TRBD1 (5 bases). Germline V lookup: CDR1 SGHVS, CDR2 FNYEAQ. CDR3 length: 12 residues. V gave up 2 bases and J gave up 6 bases, with 7 bases separating them. The CDR3 sequence is CASSLPGAEAFF. Here the CDR3 DNA reads TGTGCCAGCAGCTTACCGGGGGCTGAAGCTTTCTTT.

The chain employs TRBV12-2 and TRBJ2-1; the D call of TRBD2 is as the table states it, not checked on the DNA. TRBV12-2 is shown as a pseudogene. This CDR3 has 15 amino acids. CDR3 nucleotide sequence: TGTGCAAGTCGCTCCAGGACTAGCGGGAGCCATGAGCAGTTCTTC. Translated: CASRSRTSGSHEQFF.

V gene TRBV7-2 combines with J gene TRBJ2-7, with D possibly TRBD1 on 6 matching bases. CDR1 is SGHTA, CDR2 FQGNSA, per germline. The germline V and J ends were trimmed by 7 bases and 2 bases, with 21 bases remaining between them. CDR3 length: 16 residues. The CDR3 sequence: CASTPTSQGATYEQYF. In nucleotides, the CDR3 is TGTGCCAGCACCCCTACCTCACAGGGCGCGACCTACGAGCAGTACTTC.

This clone has a single count. The chain couples TRBV6-5 to TRBJ2-5, with D possibly matching TRBD1 (6 bases). Germline lookup yields CDR1 MNHEY and CDR2 SVGAGI. Trimming took off 4 bases at V and 1 base at J, with 13 bases between the two ends. CDR3 length: 15 amino acids. CDR3 sequence: CASSSVTGPQETQYF. The CDR3 DNA sequence: TGTGCCAGCAGTTCCGTAACAGGGCCCCAAGAGACCCAGTACTTC.

V and J are TRBV5-1 and TRBJ2-7, with 8 positions matching TRBD1. This CDR3 has 14 residues. J lost 5 bases, V lost 4 bases, and 8 bases had no gene match. CDR1 is SGHRS and CDR2 is YFSETQ in the germline V gene. The CDR3: CASSLSGTGNEQYF. The CDR3 DNA follows: TGCGCCAGCAGCCTGTCCGGGACAGGTAACGAGCAGTACTTC.

V usage is TRBV5-1 and J usage is TRBJ2-6; D gene ambiguous. Germline CDR1 is SGHRS and CDR2 is YFSETQ. Trimming left V 4 bases short and J 2 bases short, with 4 bases between. The CDR3 length is 13 residues. The CDR3 loop is CASSTPGANVLTF. In DNA, the CDR3 is TGCGCCAGCAGCACACCTGGGGCCAACGTCCTGACTTTC.

The chain is built from TRBV5-1 and TRBJ2-1; 12 positions agree with TRBD2. Germline CDR1 is SGHRS and CDR2 is YFSETQ. The V and J ends lost 4 bases and 9 bases, in that order; junction bases with no gene match: 8. The CDR3 contains 15 residues. The CDR3 coding sequence is TGCGCCAGCAGCCTGACTAGCGGGAGTCAGCTTGAGCAGTTCTTC. This translates into CASSLTSGSQLEQFF.

This chain connects TRBV27 to TRBJ1-1; 9 bases agree with TRBD1. The CDR3 totals 14 residues. The V gene's germline CDR1 is MNHEY and CDR2 SMNVEV (reference sequence). J was trimmed by 4 bases and V by 7 bases; bases with no gene match: 7. CDR3 residues: CASNQQGALTEAFF. The CDR3 DNA follows: TGTGCCAGCAACCAACAGGGGGCTCTCACTGAAGCTTTCTTT.

This clone was seen more than once but under ten times. The chain couples TRBV15 to TRBJ1-1, with a weak D call TRBD1 (5 bases). CDR1 and CDR2 (germline): LNHNV, YYDKDF (reference sequence). The CDR3 is made up of 15 amino acids. V gave up 0 bases and J gave up 6 bases, with 14 bases separating them. CDR3 DNA sequence: TGTGCCACCAGCAGAGAGGGCGCAGGGTTGGCTGAAGCTTTCTTT. As protein: CATSREGAGLAEAFF.

This clone was detected a few times. The chain links TRBV5-6 to TRBJ1-5; TRBD1 might be the D (6 bases). CDR3 size: 14 residues. Germline V gives CDR1 SGHDT, CDR2 YYEEEE. Trimming cost V 1 base and J 4 bases, with 9 bases left between them. The CDR3 DNA reads as TGTGCCAGCAGCTTGTTTAGGGGGAATCAGCCCCAGCATTTT. It codes for CASSLFRGNQPQHF.

V usage is TRBV5-1 and J usage is TRBJ2-7, with 7 bases identical to TRBD1. The ends lost 5 bases at V and 6 bases at J; junction bases unmatched: 8. The CDR3 covers 13 residues. Germline V CDR1 and CDR2: SGHRS, YFSETQ. The CDR3 DNA reads as TGCGCCAGCAGTAGAAGGGGGCTGGTCGAGCAGTACTTC. Translated, it gives CASSRRGLVEQYF. The variable domain in full, with the rest retrieved from reference TRBV5-1 and TRBJ2-7, is KAGVTQTPRYLIKTRGQQVTLSCSPISGHRSVSWYQQTPGQGLQFLFEYFSETQRNKGNFPGRFSGRQFSNSRSEMNVSTLELGDSALYLCASSRRGLVEQYFGPGTRLTVT.